The 26 T cell receptor beta chains in this list originate from one sample, sequenced in a study of regulatory T cells in long-lasting Graves disease. Time point specified: newly diagnosed GD, antithyroid drugs for less than 3 months. Extracted PBMC RNA gave rise to the TCR library. The TCR beta library used iRepertoire HTBI primers with Arm-PCR amplification of CDR3. TCRdb itself ran the multiplex PCR reads through MiXCR, one entry per CDR3 protein. Found here are about 430,000 distinct CDR3 sequences, approximately 15% of them singletons; the top ten hold roughly 7.7%. This same sample was also taken into another study, of T cells in Graves' hyperthyroidism and ophthalmopathy.

The sample here was peripheral blood mononuclear cells (PBMCs), taken at new diagnosis, from a patient treated with antithyroid drugs. These receptors were collected from a woman in her 40s with Graves disease.

This clonotype was counted ten times or more. The J gene is TRBJ2-1, the V gene TRBV11-3; D unresolved. CDR1 and CDR2 (germline): SGHNT, YENEEA. V lost 5 bases, J lost 0 bases, and 5 bases lay in between. The CDR3 has 13 amino acids. Here the CDR3 DNA reads TGTGCCAGCAGCGCGATCTCCTACAATGAGCAGTTCTTC. Translated: CASSAISYNEQFF.

CDR3 sequence (DNA): TGTGCCAGCGAGGGAAGGGGGGCCGGTGGGCCTTACAATGAGCAGTTCTTC. Translation gives CASEGRGAGGPYNEQFF. The chain recombines TRBV12-3 or TRBV12-4 with TRBJ2-1, with D possibly being TRBD1 or TRBD2 (6 bases each). This CDR3 has 17 amino acids. V lost 8 bases and J lost 4, with 24 bases in between.

This clonotype was seen at least ten times. The rearrangement uses TRBV2 and TRBJ2-5; perhaps TRBD1 as D (6 bases). CDR1 and CDR2 from the germline V gene are SNHLY and FYNNEI. CDR3 length: 15 residues. V lost 5 bases and J 2 bases, leaving 15 bases between the germline ends. The CDR3 coding sequence is TGTGCCAGCAGTCTAATACCAGGGGCTCAAGAGACCCAGTACTTC. It encodes CASSLIPGAQETQYF.

This clonotype was counted many times. This chain links TRBV7-2 with TRBJ2-1; TRBD1 matches 10 bases. Losses at the gene ends were 5 bases for V and 7 bases for J; bases not matched to a gene: 8. This CDR3 contains 15 residues. The germline V gene has CDR1 SGHTA and CDR2 FQGNSA. CDR3 sequence: CASSPTDRGVNEQFF. As DNA, the CDR3 is TGTGCCAGCAGCCCCACGGACAGGGGGGTAAATGAGCAGTTCTTC.

This clonotype was picked up a small number of times. The rearrangement uses TRBV6-1 and TRBJ2-2, with D possibly matching TRBD2 (6 bases). The ends were cut back, 6 bases at V and 3 bases at J, with 17 bases in the middle. In germline, CDR1 is MNHNS, CDR2 SASEGT. The CDR3 is 16 residues long. The DNA for the CDR3 is TGTGCCAGCAGCTCCCCCCCGGGAGAGGACACCGGGGAGCTGTTTTTT. Translation gives CASSSPPGEDTGELFF.

This clonotype was recorded many times. J is TRBJ2-3 and V is TRBV28; no definite D call. With 6 bases removed from V and 6 bases from J, the gap between germline ends came to 13 bases. This CDR3 contains 13 residues. CDR1 is MDHEN and CDR2 is SYDVKM in the germline V gene. For the CDR3, the DNA is TGTGCCAGCAGCTGGAGCAGCGCGGATACGCAGTATTTT. Its translation: CASSWSSADTQYF.

This clonotype was seen ten or more times. The chain couples TRBV12-3 or TRBV12-4 to TRBJ2-5, with 8 bases identical to TRBD2. This CDR3 is 16 amino acids long. The V segment lost 2 bases and the J segment 5 bases; nucleotides outside the gene matches: 10. DNA of the CDR3: TGTGCCAGCAGTTTATATGTTAGCGGGACAAAGGAGACCCAGTACTTC. Translation gives CASSLYVSGTKETQYF.

The table lists this clonotype with many counts. The chain has TRBV18 and TRBJ1-4; D ambiguous. Germline values: CDR1 KGHSH, CDR2 LQKENI. The CDR3 totals 13 residues. V was clipped by 6 bases and J by 7 bases, with 12 bases between them. CDR3 DNA: TGTGCCAGCTCTCCCCCCATGGGTGAAAAACTGTTTTTT. Its translation: CASSPPMGEKLFF.

This clonotype was counted only a few times. One base away lies a much larger clone, so this may be a sequencing read error. This sequence joins TRBV7-8 and TRBJ2-3; 12 bases line up with TRBD2. After removal of 5 bases from V and 1 base from J, the junction contained 13 bases not matched to a gene. CDR1 is SGHVS and CDR2 is FQNEAQ in the germline V gene. CDR3 length equals 19 residues. The CDR3 protein is CASSPRRWTSGEGTDTQYF. The CDR3 DNA reads TGTGCCAGCAGCCCCAGGAGGTGGACTAGCGGGGAAGGCACAGATACGCAGTATTTT.

The J gene is TRBJ2-6, the V gene TRBV7-2; 8 bases are a match to TRBD1. There are 19 residues in the CDR3. Trimming took 2 bases from V and 3 from J; bases not matched to a gene: 12. Looked up from germline, CDR1 is SGHTA and CDR2 is FQGNSA. CDR3 in amino acids: CASSLLGQGKWVGANVLTF. CDR3 bases: TGTGCCAGCAGCTTACTTGGACAGGGAAAATGGGTTGGGGCCAACGTCCTGACTTTC.

This clonotype was detected a few times. This chain joins TRBV5-6 and TRBJ2-1; the match to TRBD2 covers 7 bases. The CDR3 loop spans 15 amino acids. Germline loops: CDR1 SGHDT, CDR2 YYEEEE. The trim removed 0 bases at V and 3 bases at J, leaving 3 bases unmatched. DNA for the CDR3: TGTGCCAGCAGCTTGGGTGGGGGGGTCTACAATGAGCAGTTCTTC. Amino acids: CASSLGGGVYNEQFF.

This clonotype was recorded many times. The chain has TRBV27 and TRBJ2-7; perhaps TRBD2 as D (6 bases). Trimming shortened V by 2 bases and J by 2 bases, and 10 bases separated the two germline ends. Germline V gives CDR1 MNHEY, CDR2 SMNVEV (reference sequence). The CDR3 extends over 14 amino acids. CDR3 sequence: CASSLRDSAYEQYF. The CDR3 coding sequence is TGTGCCAGCAGTTTACGGGACTCCGCCTACGAGCAGTACTTC.

This clonotype appeared many times. This chain uses TRBV7-2 with TRBJ1-2; 9 bases match TRBD1. Germline assignment: CDR1 SGHTA and CDR2 FQGNSA. This CDR3 spans 17 amino acids. Losses at the gene ends were 1 base for V and 4 bases for J; bases not matched to a gene: 10. The CDR3 region has the DNA TGTGCCAGCAGCTTAGGGAGGGACAGGGCGCTGACCTATGGCTACACCTTC. It translates to CASSLGRDRALTYGYTF.

This clonotype was seen ten or more times. The chain uses TRBV28 and TRBJ1-2; no clear D. The CDR3 length is 14 residues. The V gene lost 6 bases and the J gene lost 4 bases, with 15 bases spanning the gap. Germline loops: CDR1 MDHEN, CDR2 SYDVKM. The CDR3 loop is CASSRSSSSYGYTF. CDR3 sequence (DNA): TGTGCCAGCAGCCGGAGCTCGAGTAGCTATGGCTACACCTTC.

The gene calls are TRBV30 and TRBJ1-3; tentatively, D is TRBD1 (6 bases). There are 14 residues in the CDR3. Per the germline V gene, CDR1 is GTSNPN and CDR2 is SVGIG (reference sequence). Trimming removed 1 base at V and 4 bases at J, with 11 bases between. CDR3: CAWSGTGYGNTIYF. DNA of the CDR3: TGTGCCTGGAGTGGAACAGGGTACGGAAACACCATATATTTT.

This clonotype came up a few times. The chain combines TRBV5-1 with TRBJ2-5; 9 bases agree with TRBD2. Germline V gives CDR1 SGHRS, CDR2 YFSETQ. The CDR3 totals 16 residues. After removal of 0 bases from V and 5 bases from J, the junction contained 8 bases not matched to a gene. The CDR3 DNA reads TGCGCCAGCAGCTTGGCCATCGCTAGCGGGACGGAGACCCAGTACTTC. Encoded protein: CASSLAIASGTETQYF.

CDR3 loop: CASSIQVGNYEQYF. CDR3 DNA sequence: TGTGCCAGTAGTATCCAGGTAGGAAACTACGAGCAGTACTTC. This chain connects TRBV19 to TRBJ2-7; D is uncertain. Trimming stripped 3 bases from V and 3 bases from J, with 12 bases between. The V gene's germline CDR1 is LNHDA and CDR2 SQIVND (reference sequence). CDR3 length equals 14 residues.

This clonotype has more than one count but fewer than ten. A much larger clonotype is one base distant, so this may be a read error. The chain joins TRBV3-1 to TRBJ1-5; no firm D call. CDR1 and CDR2 (germline): LGHDT, YNNKEL (reference sequence). This CDR3 is built from 14 residues. V was shortened by 1 base and J by 4 bases, with 8 bases between the two germline ends. The chain's CDR3 is CASSQVIRNQPQHF. CDR3 sequence (DNA): TGTGCCAGCAGCCAAGTCATCAGGAATCAGCCCCAGCATTTT.

This clonotype was recorded at least ten times. The chain links TRBV6-1 to TRBJ1-2, with 7 nucleotides matching TRBD1. Germline-derived CDR1 and CDR2 are MNHNS and SASEGT. The CDR3 spans 14 residues. The trim removed 2 bases at V and 4 bases at J, leaving 4 bases unmatched. The CDR3 here is CASSESGTAYGYTF. The CDR3 DNA reads TGTGCCAGCAGTGAATCCGGGACAGCCTATGGCTACACCTTC.

This clonotype occurred a few times. The chain joins TRBV24-1 to TRBJ2-1, with TRBD2 matching 8 bases. From germline, CDR1 is KGHDR and CDR2 SFDVKD. J lost 2 bases, V lost 0 bases, and 2 bases had no gene match. The CDR3 has 16 residues. Here the CDR3 reads CATSDLTAGAYNEQFF. The CDR3 DNA sequence: TGTGCCACCAGTGATTTGACAGCGGGAGCCTACAATGAGCAGTTCTTC.

Ten or more counts support this clonotype. The gene calls are TRBV2 and TRBJ2-2, with D maybe TRBD1 (6 bases). The CDR3 sequence is 16 residues long. The germline CDR1 and CDR2 sequences are SNHLY and FYNNEI. The V and J ends lost 2 bases and 6 bases respectively, with 16 bases between them. For the CDR3, the DNA is TGTGCCAGCAGTGAAAAACCGGCCAGGGGTCCCGGGGAGCTGTTTTTT. Protein product: CASSEKPARGPGELFF.

There are many counts of this clonotype. J is TRBJ2-1 and V is TRBV2; TRBD2 matches at 8 bases. With V trimmed by 7 bases and J by 3 bases, 2 bases remained unmatched. Per the germline V gene, CDR1 is SNHLY and CDR2 is FYNNEI. The CDR3 runs 13 residues. CDR3 protein: CASNSGSYNEQFF. CDR3 nucleotides: TGTGCCAGCAACAGCGGGAGCTACAATGAGCAGTTCTTC.

The sample holds many counts of this clonotype. The chain employs TRBV3-1 and TRBJ2-3, with TRBD2 matching over 13 bases. V dropped 0 bases and J dropped 1; count of bases not matched to a gene: 10. Germline CDR1 and CDR2: LGHDT and YNNKEL (reference sequence). The CDR3 extends over 20 amino acids. CDR3 nucleotide sequence: TGTGCCAGCAGCCAAGATCGACTAGCGGGAGGATATTATCGCACAGATACGCAGTATTTT. It codes for CASSQDRLAGGYYRTDTQYF.

Points on this clonotype: A much larger clone lies one base from this, so it may be a read error. V and J are TRBV6-2 or TRBV6-3 and TRBJ2-3; 9 nucleotides align to TRBD2. The CDR3 covers 15 residues. The V gene's germline CDR1 is MNHEY and CDR2 SVGEGT. J gave up 8 bases and V 5 bases, and 11 bases lay outside the gene matches. This CDR3 is CASSRLAGVGGTQYF. The CDR3 bases are TGTGCCAGCAGTAGATTAGCGGGAGTGGGAGGTACGCAGTATTTT.

This clonotype was seen only a few times. The chain is built from TRBV6-1 and TRBJ2-3, with D maybe TRBD1 (6 bases). CDR1 MNHNS and CDR2 SASEGT come from the germline V gene. The CDR3 contains 12 residues. The ends were cut back, 2 bases at V and 6 bases at J, with 6 bases in the middle. The CDR3 nucleotides are TGTGCCAGCAGTGAAAGGGGGGATACGCAGTATTTT. Its translation: CASSERGDTQYF.

This clonotype was seen at least ten times. The chain recombines TRBV11-2 with TRBJ2-3, with D hard to call. Germline V lookup: CDR1 SGHAT, CDR2 FQNNGV. This CDR3 is built from 15 residues. V was trimmed by 3 bases and J by 2 bases, leaving 12 bases between them. Here the CDR3 reads CASSFWARPTDTQYF. The CDR3 nucleotides read TGTGCCAGCAGCTTCTGGGCGAGGCCCACAGATACGCAGTATTTT.